Below are 21 T cell receptor beta chains sequenced from a single sample in a study of T-cell memory formation after mild COVID-19. TCRdb fed the 5' RACE reads into MiXCR, producing one record per CDR3 protein. The data hold over 300,000 distinct CDR3 sequences, with more than 20% observed a single time. Material for sequencing was PBMCs or a T cell subset sorted from them (not recorded which). The receptor set was obtained from a man younger than 35 who had mild COVID-19 (a few samples of this study predate the infection). Cell type and time point are not known.

This CDR3 is CASSQVAGRQETQYF. As DNA, the CDR3 is TGTGCCAGCAGCCAAGTAGCGGGGAGACAAGAGACCCAGTACTTC. This chain connects TRBV3-1 to TRBJ2-5; 8 positions match TRBD2. CDR3 length: 15 residues. Losses at the gene ends were 1 base for V and 2 bases for J; bases not matched to a gene: 3. In germline, CDR1 is LGHDT, CDR2 YNNKEL (reference sequence).

The gene calls are TRBV7-3 and TRBJ2-5, with TRBD1 matching over 11 bases. CDR1 and CDR2 (germline): SGHTA, FQGTGA. Losses at the gene ends were 4 bases for V and 4 bases for J; bases not matched to a gene: 5. This CDR3 has 15 amino acids. CDR3 residues: CASSSTGTGGETQYF. CDR3 DNA: TGTGCCAGCAGCTCTACCGGGACAGGGGGAGAGACCCAGTACTTC.

This clonotype has only a few counts. V is TRBV30 and J is TRBJ1-2, with unresolved D. Germline CDR1 reads GTSNPN; CDR2 reads SVGIG (reference sequence). The CDR3 loop spans 13 amino acids. The germline V and J ends were trimmed by 3 bases and 2 bases, with 10 bases remaining between them. The CDR3: CAWSESLNYGYTF. CDR3 bases: TGTGCCTGGAGCGAAAGCTTGAACTATGGCTACACCTTC.

This clonotype was counted once. V gene TRBV10-3 combines with J gene TRBJ1-6, with D possibly TRBD1 on 6 matching bases. The CDR3 totals 15 residues. Germline assignment: CDR1 ENHRY and CDR2 SYGVKD. V lost 2 bases to trimming and J lost 10 bases, with 15 bases between them. The CDR3 spells CAISEQTGGGSPLHF. CDR3 DNA: TGTGCCATCAGTGAGCAGACAGGTGGAGGGTCACCCCTCCACTTT.

This clonotype occurred many times. The rearrangement uses TRBV6-5 and TRBJ1-1; no reliable D call. The CDR3 has 17 amino acids. The germline gives CDR1 MNHEY, CDR2 SVGAGI. Trimming removed 0 bases from V and 4 bases from J, with 18 bases in between. CDR3 nucleotide sequence: TGTGCCAGCAGTTACTCGTATTCGGGGATCGGTGGCACTGAAGCTTTCTTT. Its protein product is CASSYSYSGIGGTEAFF.

This clonotype has only a few counts. The J gene is TRBJ2-7, the V gene TRBV5-1; 8 nucleotides match TRBD1. V dropped 1 base and J dropped 5; count of bases not matched to a gene: 14. The V gene's germline CDR1 is SGHRS and CDR2 YFSETQ. CDR3 length equals 17 residues. The CDR3 DNA sequence: TGCGCCAGCAGCTTGTTGGGTCCCGGACAGGGTCACCACGAGCAGTACTTC. Its protein product is CASSLLGPGQGHHEQYF. Drawing the rest from reference TRBV5-1 and TRBJ2-7, the complete variable domain is KAGVTQTPRYLIKTRGQQVTLSCSPISGHRSVSWYQQTPGQGLQFLFEYFSETQRNKGNFPGRFSGRQFSNSRSEMNVSTLELGDSALYLCASSLLGPGQGHHEQYFGPGTRLTVT.

V gene TRBV7-9 combines with J gene TRBJ1-1, with 8 positions matching TRBD1. The germline CDR1 and CDR2 sequences are SEHNR and FQNEAQ (reference sequence). Unmatched junction bases numbered 10, after V lost 4 bases and J lost 6 bases. The CDR3 length is 15 residues. CDR3 protein: CASSSSRQGKAEAFF. The DNA for the CDR3 is TGTGCCAGCAGCTCGTCCAGACAGGGGAAGGCTGAAGCTTTCTTT. Full variable domain (missing parts from reference TRBV7-9 and TRBJ1-1): DTGVSQNPRHKITKRGQNVTFRCDPISEHNRLYWYRQTLGQGPEFLTYFQNEAQLEKSRLLSDRFSAERPKGSFSTLEIQRTEQGDSAMYLCASSSSRQGKAEAFFGQGTRLTVV.

The chain carries TRBV10-2 and TRBJ1-2, with D uncertain. Germline values: CDR1 WSHSY, CDR2 SAAADI. The CDR3 runs to 16 residues. The V end was cut by 4 bases, the J end by 0 bases, with 15 bases between. CDR3 in amino acids: CASSVESSLANYGYTF. The CDR3 DNA follows: TGCGCCAGCAGTGTGGAGAGTTCCCTAGCTAACTATGGCTACACCTTC.

This clonotype has only a few counts. The chain links TRBV9 to TRBJ1-3; D might be TRBD1 (5 bases). Germline lookup yields CDR1 SGDLS and CDR2 YYNGEE. The CDR3 is 14 residues long. V lost 0 bases and J lost 1, with 5 bases in between. The CDR3 spells CASSVAGSGNTIYF. The CDR3 nucleotides read TGTGCCAGCAGCGTAGCAGGGTCTGGAAACACCATATATTTT. The full variable domain, completed using reference TRBV9 and TRBJ1-3, is DSGVTQTPKHLITATGQRVTLRCSPRSGDLSVYWYQQSLDQGLQFLIQYYNGEERAKGNILERFSAQQFPDLHSELNLSSLELGDSALYFCASSVAGSGNTIYFGEGSWLTVV.

This clonotype was picked up a small number of times. V usage is TRBV18 and J usage is TRBJ1-4; D uncertain. Deletions cut 2 bases from V and 0 bases from J, with 16 bases between. In germline, CDR1 is KGHSH, CDR2 LQKENI. The CDR3 runs 18 residues. CDR3 in DNA: TGTGCCAGCTCACCAATGGGCGGACCAATCGCAACTAATGAAAAACTGTTTTTT. Translating gives CASSPMGGPIATNEKLFF.

This clonotype was counted a few times. The chain uses TRBV11-2 and TRBJ2-3, with 9 nucleotides matching TRBD1. Trimming removed 5 bases from V and 2 bases from J; junction bases left unmatched: 8. Germline assignment: CDR1 SGHAT and CDR2 FQNNGV. This CDR3 region has 16 residues. The CDR3 region has the DNA TGTGCCAGCAGCCCCGGACGGGACAGGGCCACAGATACGCAGTATTTT. This translates into CASSPGRDRATDTQYF.

The gene calls are TRBV5-1 and TRBJ2-3; D is uncertain. Trimming took 0 bases from V and 0 from J, leaving 11 bases between them. The CDR3 loop spans 16 amino acids. Germline V gene lookup returns CDR1 SGHRS and CDR2 YFSETQ. The CDR3 DNA reads as TGCGCCAGCAGCTTGGAGGGTCAGGCTAGCACAGATACGCAGTATTTT. This codes for CASSLEGQASTDTQYF.

This clonotype came up a few times. V gene TRBV5-1 combines with J gene TRBJ2-7, with D possibly TRBD1 on 5 matching bases. Germline assignment: CDR1 SGHRS and CDR2 YFSETQ. The CDR3 spans 14 residues. V was pared by 2 bases and J by 3 bases, with 12 bases between. CDR3 region: CASSLWGLNYEQYV. The CDR3 DNA sequence: TGCGCCAGCAGCTTATGGGGCCTCAACTACGAGCAGTACGTC.

In its sample, this clonotype was seen a few times. CDR3 nucleotide sequence: TGTGCCTCCGCTAGGACGGCCTCCTACGAGCAGTACTTC. Its protein product is CASARTASYEQYF. The chain joins TRBV25-1 to TRBJ2-7; D is unresolved. Germline-derived CDR1 and CDR2 are MGHDK and SYGVNS. The V and J ends lost 11 bases and 0 bases respectively, with 14 bases between them. The CDR3 totals 13 residues.

This clonotype was counted a few times. The chain recombines TRBV6-5 with TRBJ2-7; TRBD2 might be the D (7 bases). Germline V CDR1 and CDR2: MNHEY, SVGAGI. V lost 8 bases and J lost 6, with 11 bases in between. The CDR3 consists of 11 residues. The CDR3 sequence: CASGQRGEQYF. DNA for the CDR3: TGTGCCAGCGGACAGCGGGGCGAGCAGTACTTC.

The chain is built from TRBV28 and TRBJ1-1; TRBD1 might be the D (5 bases). V lost 2 bases and J 3 bases, leaving 13 bases between the germline ends. CDR1 MDHEN and CDR2 SYDVKM come from the germline V gene. The CDR3 length is 15 residues. CDR3 protein: CASSLNSGGHTEAFF. DNA for the CDR3: TGTGCCAGCAGTTTAAATTCGGGGGGACACACTGAAGCTTTCTTT.

This clonotype showed up just a few times. The CDR3 here is CASSVGLASGGTDTQYF. The DNA for the CDR3 is TGTGCCAGCAGCGTAGGTCTAGCTAGCGGGGGCACAGATACGCAGTATTTT. V is TRBV9 and J is TRBJ2-3, with 9 bases aligning to TRBD2. Trimming removed 0 bases from V and 1 base from J; junction bases left unmatched: 6. The germline V gene encodes CDR1 SGDLS and CDR2 YYNGEE. This CDR3 is 17 amino acids long.

This clonotype has only a few counts. This CDR3 is CASSLADATDTQYF. The CDR3 DNA reads as TGTGCCAGCAGCTTGGCGGACGCCACAGATACGCAGTATTTT. The V call is TRBV7-9, the J call TRBJ2-3; D is uncertain. Germline lookup yields CDR1 SEHNR and CDR2 FQNEAQ (reference sequence). CDR3 length: 14 residues. Trimming took 3 bases from V and 2 from J, leaving 9 bases between them.

This clonotype was seen a few times. The chain uses TRBV29-1 and TRBJ1-2; 7 positions match TRBD1. Per the germline V gene, CDR1 is SQVTM and CDR2 is ANQGSEA. With V trimmed by 6 bases and J by 4 bases, 11 bases remained unmatched. This CDR3 region has 14 residues. CDR3 nucleotides: TGCAGCGTCGTACGTCCAGACAGGGCCTATGGCTACACCTTC. Translation gives CSVVRPDRAYGYTF.

CDR3 loop: CSARDRKNTEAFF. DNA of the CDR3: TGCAGTGCTAGAGACAGAAAGAACACTGAAGCTTTCTTT. This chain uses TRBV20-1 with TRBJ1-1, with D uncertain. V lost 0 bases, J lost 1 base, and 6 bases lay in between. This CDR3 contains 13 residues. Germline values: CDR1 DFQATT, CDR2 SNEGSKA (reference sequence).

This chain links TRBV14 with TRBJ1-3; no definite D call. Deletions cut 2 bases from V and 0 bases from J, with 8 bases between. This CDR3 contains 15 residues. Germline CDR1 reads SGHDN; CDR2 reads FVKESK. DNA for the CDR3: TGTGCCAGCAGCCAACGAGGATACTCTGGAAACACCATATATTTT. Translating it yields CASSQRGYSGNTIYF.